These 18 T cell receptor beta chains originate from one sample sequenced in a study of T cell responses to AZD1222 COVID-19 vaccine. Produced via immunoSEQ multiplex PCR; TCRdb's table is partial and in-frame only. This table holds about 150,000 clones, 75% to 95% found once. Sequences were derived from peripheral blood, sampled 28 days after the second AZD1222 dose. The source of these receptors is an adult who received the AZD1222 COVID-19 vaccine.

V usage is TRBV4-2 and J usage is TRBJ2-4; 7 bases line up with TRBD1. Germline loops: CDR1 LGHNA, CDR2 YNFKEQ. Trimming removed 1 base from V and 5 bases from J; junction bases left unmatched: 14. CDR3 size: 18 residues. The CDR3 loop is CASSQGAVGRGKENIQYF. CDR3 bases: TGTGCCAGCAGCCAAGGGGCGGTAGGCAGGGGGAAGGAAAACATTCAGTACTTC.

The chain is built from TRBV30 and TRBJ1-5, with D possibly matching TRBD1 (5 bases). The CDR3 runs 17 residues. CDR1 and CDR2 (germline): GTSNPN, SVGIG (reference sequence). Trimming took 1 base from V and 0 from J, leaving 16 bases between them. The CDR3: CAWSAGRDRNSNQPQHF. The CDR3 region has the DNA TGTGCCTGGAGTGCCGGCAGGGACCGAAATAGCAATCAGCCCCAGCATTTT. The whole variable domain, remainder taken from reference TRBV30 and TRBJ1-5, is SQTIHQWPATLVQPVGSPLSLECTVEGTSNPNLYWYRQAAGRGLQLLFYSVGIGQISSEVPQNLSASRPQDRQFILSSKKLLLSDSGFYLCAWSAGRDRNSNQPQHFGDGTRLSIL.

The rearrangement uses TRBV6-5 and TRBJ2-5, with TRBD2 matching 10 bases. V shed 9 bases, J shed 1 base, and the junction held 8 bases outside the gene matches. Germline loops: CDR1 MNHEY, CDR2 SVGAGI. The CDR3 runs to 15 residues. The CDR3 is CASSIAGGFQETQYF. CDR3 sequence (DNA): TGTGCCAGTTCTATAGCGGGAGGTTTCCAAGAGACCCAGTACTTC.

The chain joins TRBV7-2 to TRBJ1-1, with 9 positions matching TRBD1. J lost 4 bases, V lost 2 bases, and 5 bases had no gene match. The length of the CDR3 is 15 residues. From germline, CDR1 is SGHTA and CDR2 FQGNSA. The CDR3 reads CASSLPGQGLTEAFF. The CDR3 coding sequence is TGTGCCAGCAGCTTACCCGGACAGGGGCTCACTGAAGCTTTCTTT.

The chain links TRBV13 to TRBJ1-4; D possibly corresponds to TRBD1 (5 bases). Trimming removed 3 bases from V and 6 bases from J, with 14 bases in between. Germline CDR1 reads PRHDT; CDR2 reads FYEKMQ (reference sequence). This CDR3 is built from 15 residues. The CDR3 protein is CASSFGARADEKLFF. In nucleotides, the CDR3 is TGTGCCAGCAGCTTCGGGGCCAGGGCTGATGAAAAACTGTTTTTT.

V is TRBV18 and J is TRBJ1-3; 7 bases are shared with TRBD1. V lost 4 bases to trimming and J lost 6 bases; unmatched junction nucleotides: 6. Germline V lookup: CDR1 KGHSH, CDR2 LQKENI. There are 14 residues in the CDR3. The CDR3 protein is CASSLSGGTNTIYF. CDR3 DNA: TGTGCCAGCTCACTGTCAGGGGGAACAAACACCATATATTTT.

CDR3 nucleotides: TGTGCCAGCAGTGAAAGGACAGGGGTGACTGAAGCTTTCTTT. This gives the protein CASSERTGVTEAFF. The gene calls are TRBV6-1 and TRBJ1-1, with 9 bases aligning to TRBD1. Germline V gene data show CDR1 as MNHNS and CDR2 as SASEGT. Trimming at V came to 2 bases and at J to 5 bases, leaving 3 bases not matched to a gene. This CDR3 has 14 amino acids.

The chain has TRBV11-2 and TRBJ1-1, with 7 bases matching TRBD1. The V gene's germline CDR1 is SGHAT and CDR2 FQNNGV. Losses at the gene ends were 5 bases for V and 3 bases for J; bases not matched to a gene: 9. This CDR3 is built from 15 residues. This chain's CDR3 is CASSPITGDHTEAFF. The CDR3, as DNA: TGTGCCAGCAGCCCAATTACAGGGGATCACACTGAAGCTTTCTTT.

This CDR3 is CFLNTDTQYF. The CDR3 nucleotides are TGTTTTCTAAACACAGATACGCAGTATTTT. V usage is TRBV11-2 and J usage is TRBJ2-3, with D unresolved. CDR1 is SGHAT and CDR2 is FQNNGV in the germline V gene. This CDR3 has 10 residues.

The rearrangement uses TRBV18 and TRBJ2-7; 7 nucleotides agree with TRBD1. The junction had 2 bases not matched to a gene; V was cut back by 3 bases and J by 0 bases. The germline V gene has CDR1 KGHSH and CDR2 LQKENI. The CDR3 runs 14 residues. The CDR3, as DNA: TGTGCCAGCTCACCGCCAGGGGGCTCCTACGAGCAGTACTTC. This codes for CASSPPGGSYEQYF.

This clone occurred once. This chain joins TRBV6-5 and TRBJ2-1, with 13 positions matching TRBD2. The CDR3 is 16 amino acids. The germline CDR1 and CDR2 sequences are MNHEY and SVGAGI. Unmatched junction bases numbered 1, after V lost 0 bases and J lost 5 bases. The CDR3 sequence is CASSYSGLAGNNEQFF. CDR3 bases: TGTGCCAGCAGTTACTCGGGACTAGCGGGGAACAATGAGCAGTTCTTC.

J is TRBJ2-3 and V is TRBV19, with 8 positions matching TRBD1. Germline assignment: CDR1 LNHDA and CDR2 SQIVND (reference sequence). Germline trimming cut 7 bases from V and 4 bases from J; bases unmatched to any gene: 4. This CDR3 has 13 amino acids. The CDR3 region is CASNGQGADTQYF. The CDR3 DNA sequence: TGTGCCAGTAATGGACAGGGCGCAGATACGCAGTATTTT.

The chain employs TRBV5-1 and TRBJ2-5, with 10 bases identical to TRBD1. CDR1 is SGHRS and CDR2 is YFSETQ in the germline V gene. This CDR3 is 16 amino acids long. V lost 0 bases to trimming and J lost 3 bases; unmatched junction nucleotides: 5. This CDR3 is CASSLGWGQGKETQYF. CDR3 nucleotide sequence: TGCGCCAGCAGCTTGGGTTGGGGACAGGGGAAAGAGACCCAGTACTTC.

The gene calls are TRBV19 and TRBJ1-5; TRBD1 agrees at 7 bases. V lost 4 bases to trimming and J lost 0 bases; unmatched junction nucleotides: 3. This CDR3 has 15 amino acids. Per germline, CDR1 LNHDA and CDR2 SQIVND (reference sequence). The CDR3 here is CASSTTGNSNQPQHF. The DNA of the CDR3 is TGTGCCAGTAGTACGACAGGGAATAGCAATCAGCCCCAGCATTTT.

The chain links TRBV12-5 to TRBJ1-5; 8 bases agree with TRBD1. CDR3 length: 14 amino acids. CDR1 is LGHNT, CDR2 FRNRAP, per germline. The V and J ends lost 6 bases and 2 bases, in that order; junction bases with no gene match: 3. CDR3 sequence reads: CASGLQGGNQPQHF. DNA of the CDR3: TGTGCTAGTGGCCTACAGGGGGGCAATCAGCCCCAGCATTTT.

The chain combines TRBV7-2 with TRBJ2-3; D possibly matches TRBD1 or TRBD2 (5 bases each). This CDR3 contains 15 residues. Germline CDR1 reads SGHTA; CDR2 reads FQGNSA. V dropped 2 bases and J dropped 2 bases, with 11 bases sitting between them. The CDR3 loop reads CASSLQGPHTDTQYF. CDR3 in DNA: TGTGCCAGCAGCTTACAGGGACCCCACACAGATACGCAGTATTTT.

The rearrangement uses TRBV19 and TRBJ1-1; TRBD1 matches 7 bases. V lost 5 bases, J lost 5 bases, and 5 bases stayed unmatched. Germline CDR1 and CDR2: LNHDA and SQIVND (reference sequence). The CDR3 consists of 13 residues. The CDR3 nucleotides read TGTGCCAGTAGTCCCGAACAGGGGACTGAAGCTTTCTTT. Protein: CASSPEQGTEAFF.

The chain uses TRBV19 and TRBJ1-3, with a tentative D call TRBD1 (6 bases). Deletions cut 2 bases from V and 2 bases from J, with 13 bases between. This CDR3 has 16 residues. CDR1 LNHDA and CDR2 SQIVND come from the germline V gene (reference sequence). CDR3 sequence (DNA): TGTGCCAGTAGTATATTTCAGGGGCGAGCTGGAAACACCATATATTTT. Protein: CASSIFQGRAGNTIYF.